This TCR beta chain was identified during a study of cytomegalovirus exposure and HLA in healthy donors. This CDR3 region has 16 residues. The germline CDR1 and CDR2 sequences are SQVTM and ANQGSEA. Trimming removed 6 bases at V and 5 bases at J, with 22 bases between. The PCR ran on 60 Vbeta and 13 Jbeta primers. Measured with immunoSEQ multiplex PCR; TCRdb has only the in-frame clones, and not every one. This table holds 150,000 or so clones, approximately 80% found once. The V call is TRBV29-1, the J call TRBJ2-2; D might be TRBD2 (6 bases). This receptor was identified in a man between 45 and 60 years old in good health and CMV-seropositive. The material sequenced was PBMCs. The CDR3 coding sequence is TGCAGCGTACACCGCTGGGGGGAAGGGGCGACCGGGGAGCTGTTTTTT. It translates to CSVHRWGEGATGELFF.